Sequencing of this T cell receptor beta chain was carried out in a study of blood T cell repertoires in COVID-19. Looking at the study overall: The United States, Italy and Spain provided the acute and convalescent COVID-19 samples. Sources were T cells, B-cell-depleted T cells, or PBMCs; the material itself was cDNA or gDNA.

Original handling: Estimation of nucleated cell counts was performed using reference gene primer amplification. Produced via immunoSEQ multiplex PCR; TCRdb's table is partial and in-frame only. That table furnishes V, J and clone size, whereas the DNA furnished D and trimming. This table holds about 68,000 clones, about 74% found once. The CDR3 has 16 residues. Looked up from germline, CDR1 is SEHNR and CDR2 is FQNEAQ (reference sequence). The V gene end was trimmed by 1 base and the J gene end by 3 bases; junction bases not matched to a gene: 8. The chain joins TRBV7-9 to TRBJ2-7; 8 bases match TRBD2. This sequence originates from a human donor in a cohort sampled during active COVID-19. The sample consisted of peripheral blood. The CDR3 DNA is TGTGCCAGCAGCTTAGACGTTAGCGGGAAGGTCTACGAGCAGTACTTC. Its translation is CASSLDVSGKVYEQYF. Variable domain in full (rest from reference TRBV7-9 and TRBJ2-7): DTGVSQNPRHKITKRGQNVTFRCDPISEHNRLYWYRQTLGQGPEFLTYFQNEAQLEKSRLLSDRFSAERPKGSFSTLEIQRTEQGDSAMYLCASSLDVSGKVYEQYFGPGTRLTVT.